This T cell receptor (beta chain) is from a study of control samples from healthy donors and cancer patients. The germline gives CDR1 LGHDT, CDR2 YNNKEL (reference sequence). V lost 4 bases to trimming and J lost 10 bases; unmatched junction nucleotides: 8. The CDR3 covers 14 residues. Sequenced by immunoSEQ multiplex PCR; TCRdb stores in-frame clones only, minus some. Of some 150,000 clones in the sample, approximately 94% are singletons; the top ten hold 5.5% to 6%. The chain joins TRBV3-1 (or the pseudogene TRBV3-2) to TRBJ1-1; TRBD1 matches 11 bases. Sequencing used blood. This receptor was obtained from a man in his forties in good health. The CDR3: CASSPWTGGNGAFF. The CDR3 nucleotides are TGTGCCAGCAGCCCATGGACAGGGGGCAATGGAGCTTTCTTT.